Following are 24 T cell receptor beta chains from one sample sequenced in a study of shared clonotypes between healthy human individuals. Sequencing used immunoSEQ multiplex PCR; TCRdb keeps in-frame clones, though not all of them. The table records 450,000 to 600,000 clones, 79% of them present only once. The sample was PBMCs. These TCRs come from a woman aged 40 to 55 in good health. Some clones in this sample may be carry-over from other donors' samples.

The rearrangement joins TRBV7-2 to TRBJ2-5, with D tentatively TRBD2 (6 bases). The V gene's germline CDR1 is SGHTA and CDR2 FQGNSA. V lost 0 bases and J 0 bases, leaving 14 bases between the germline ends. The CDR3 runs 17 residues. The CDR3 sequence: CASSLASGGRYQETQYF. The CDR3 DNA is TGTGCCAGCAGCTTAGCGTCCGGAGGGAGATACCAAGAGACCCAGTACTTC.

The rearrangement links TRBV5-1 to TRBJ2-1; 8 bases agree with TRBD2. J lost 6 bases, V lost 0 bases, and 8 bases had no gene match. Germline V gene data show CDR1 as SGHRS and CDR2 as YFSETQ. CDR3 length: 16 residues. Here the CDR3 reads CASSLAGREPGNEQFF. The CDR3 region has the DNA TGCGCCAGCAGCTTGGCCGGGAGGGAGCCAGGCAATGAGCAGTTCTTC.

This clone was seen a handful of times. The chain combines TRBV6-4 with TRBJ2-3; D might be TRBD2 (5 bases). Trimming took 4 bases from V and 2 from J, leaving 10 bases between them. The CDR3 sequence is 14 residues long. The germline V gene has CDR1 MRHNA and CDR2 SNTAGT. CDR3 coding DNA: TGTGCCAGCAGTGTAGGAGGACCCACAGATACGCAGTATTTT. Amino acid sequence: CASSVGGPTDTQYF.

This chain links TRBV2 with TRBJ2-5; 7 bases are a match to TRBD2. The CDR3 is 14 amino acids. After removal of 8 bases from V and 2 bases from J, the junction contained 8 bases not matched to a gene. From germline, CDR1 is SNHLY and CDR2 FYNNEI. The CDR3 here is CASGGEQGQETQYF. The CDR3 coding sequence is TGTGCCAGCGGGGGGGAGCAGGGACAAGAGACCCAGTACTTC.

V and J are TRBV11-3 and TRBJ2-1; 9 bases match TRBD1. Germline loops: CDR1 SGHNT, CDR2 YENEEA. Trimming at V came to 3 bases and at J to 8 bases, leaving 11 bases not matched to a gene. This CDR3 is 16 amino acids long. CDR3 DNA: TGTGCCAGCAGCTTTAGGTCACAGGGGGCTGGGGATGAGCAGTTCTTC. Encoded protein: CASSFRSQGAGDEQFF.

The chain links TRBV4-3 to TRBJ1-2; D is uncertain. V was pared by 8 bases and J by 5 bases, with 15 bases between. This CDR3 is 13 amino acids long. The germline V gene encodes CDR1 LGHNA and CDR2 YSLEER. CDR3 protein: CASGEISGYGYTF. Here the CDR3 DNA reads TGCGCCAGCGGGGAAATTAGTGGTTATGGCTACACCTTC.

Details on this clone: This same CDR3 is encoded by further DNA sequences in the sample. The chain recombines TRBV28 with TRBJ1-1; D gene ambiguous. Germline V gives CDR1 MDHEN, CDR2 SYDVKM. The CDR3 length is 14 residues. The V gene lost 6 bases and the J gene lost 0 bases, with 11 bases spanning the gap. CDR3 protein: CASSFRAVNTEAFF. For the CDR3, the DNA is TGTGCCAGCAGCTTCAGAGCAGTGAACACTGAAGCTTTCTTT.

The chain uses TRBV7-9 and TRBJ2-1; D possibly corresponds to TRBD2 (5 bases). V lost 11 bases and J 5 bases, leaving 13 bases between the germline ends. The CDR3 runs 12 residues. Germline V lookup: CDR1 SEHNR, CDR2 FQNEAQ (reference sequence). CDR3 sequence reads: CALHSGHNEQFF. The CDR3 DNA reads TGTGCCTTGCACAGCGGTCACAATGAGCAGTTCTTC.

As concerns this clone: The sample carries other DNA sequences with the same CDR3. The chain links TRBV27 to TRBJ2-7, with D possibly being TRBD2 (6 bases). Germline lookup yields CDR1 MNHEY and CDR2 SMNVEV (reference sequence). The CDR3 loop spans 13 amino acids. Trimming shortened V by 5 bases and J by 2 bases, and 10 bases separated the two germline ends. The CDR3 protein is CASSLSGPYEQYF. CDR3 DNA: TGTGCCAGCAGTCTTAGCGGTCCCTACGAGCAGTACTTC.

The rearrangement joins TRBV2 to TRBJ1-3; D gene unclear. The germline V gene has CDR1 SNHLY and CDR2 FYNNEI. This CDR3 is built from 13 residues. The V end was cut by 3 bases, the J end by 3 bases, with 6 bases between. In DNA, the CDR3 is TGTGCCAGCAGTGACTGGCTTGGAAACACCATATATTTT. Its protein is CASSDWLGNTIYF.

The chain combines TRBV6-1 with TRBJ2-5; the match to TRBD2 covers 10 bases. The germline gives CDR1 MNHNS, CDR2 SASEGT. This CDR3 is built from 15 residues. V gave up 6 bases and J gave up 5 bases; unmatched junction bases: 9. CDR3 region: CASSSSGSNLETQYF. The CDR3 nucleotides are TGTGCCAGCAGCTCTAGCGGGAGTAATCTCGAGACCCAGTACTTC.

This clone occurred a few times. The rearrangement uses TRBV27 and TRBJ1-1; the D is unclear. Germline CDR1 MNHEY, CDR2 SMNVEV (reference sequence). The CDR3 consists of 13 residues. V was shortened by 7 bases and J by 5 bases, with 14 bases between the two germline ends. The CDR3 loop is CASIKNGRTEAFF. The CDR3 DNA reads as TGTGCCAGCATTAAAAATGGGCGGACTGAAGCTTTCTTT.

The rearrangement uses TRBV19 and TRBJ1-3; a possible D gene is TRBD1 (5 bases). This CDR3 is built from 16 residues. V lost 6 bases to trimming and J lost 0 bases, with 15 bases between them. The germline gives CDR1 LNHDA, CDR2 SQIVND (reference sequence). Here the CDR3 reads CASSPGPRDSGNTIYF. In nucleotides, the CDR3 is TGTGCCAGTAGCCCAGGCCCCAGGGACTCTGGAAACACCATATATTTT.

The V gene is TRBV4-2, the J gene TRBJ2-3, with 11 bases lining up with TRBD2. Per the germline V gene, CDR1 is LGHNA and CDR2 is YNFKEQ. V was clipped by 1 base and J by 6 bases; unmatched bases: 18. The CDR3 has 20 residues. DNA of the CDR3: TGTGCCAGCAGCCAAGTATTTCGCCGAGGGACTAGCGGAGGCGGGGATACGCAGTATTTT. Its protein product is CASSQVFRRGTSGGGDTQYF.

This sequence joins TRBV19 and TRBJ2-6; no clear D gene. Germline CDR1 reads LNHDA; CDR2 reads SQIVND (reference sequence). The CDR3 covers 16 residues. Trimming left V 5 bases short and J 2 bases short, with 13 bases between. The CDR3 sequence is CASSSRAVTGANVLTF. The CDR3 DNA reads TGTGCCAGTAGTTCCCGGGCCGTTACTGGGGCCAACGTCCTGACTTTC. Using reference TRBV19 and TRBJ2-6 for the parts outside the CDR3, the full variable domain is DGGITQSPKYLFRKEGQNVTLSCEQNLNHDAMYWYRQDPGQGLRLIYYSQIVNDFQKGDIAEGYSVSREKKESFPLTVTSAQKNPTAFYLCASSSRAVTGANVLTFGAGSRLTVL.

CDR3 DNA sequence: TGTGCCACCCGAGCACCGGGACAGGGCTCCTACGAGCAGTACTTC. The encoded protein is CATRAPGQGSYEQYF. The rearrangement links TRBV28 to TRBJ2-7; the match to TRBD1 covers 9 bases. Germline trimming cut 10 bases from V and 0 bases from J; bases unmatched to any gene: 10. The CDR3 contains 15 residues. The germline CDR1 and CDR2 sequences are MDHEN and SYDVKM.

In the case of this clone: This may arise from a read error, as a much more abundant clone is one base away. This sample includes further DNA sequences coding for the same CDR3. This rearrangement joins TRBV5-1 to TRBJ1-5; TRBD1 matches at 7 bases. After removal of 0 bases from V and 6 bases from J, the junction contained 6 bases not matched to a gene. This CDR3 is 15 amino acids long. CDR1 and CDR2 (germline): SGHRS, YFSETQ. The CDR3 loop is CASSLEGARGQPQHF. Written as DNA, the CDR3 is TGCGCCAGCAGCTTGGAGGGGGCGCGAGGTCAGCCCCAGCATTTT.

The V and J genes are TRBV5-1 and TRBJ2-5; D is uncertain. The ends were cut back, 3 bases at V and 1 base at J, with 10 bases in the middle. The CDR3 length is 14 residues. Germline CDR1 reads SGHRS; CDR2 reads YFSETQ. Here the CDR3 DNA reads TGCGCCAGCAGCTCAGGACCGCCCCAAGAGACCCAGTACTTC. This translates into CASSSGPPQETQYF.

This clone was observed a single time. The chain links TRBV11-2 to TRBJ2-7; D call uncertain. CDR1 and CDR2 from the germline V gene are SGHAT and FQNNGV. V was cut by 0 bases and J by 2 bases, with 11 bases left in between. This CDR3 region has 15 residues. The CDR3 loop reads CASSLDLSTPYEQYF. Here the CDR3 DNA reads TGTGCCAGCAGCTTAGATCTCAGCACCCCCTACGAGCAGTACTTC.

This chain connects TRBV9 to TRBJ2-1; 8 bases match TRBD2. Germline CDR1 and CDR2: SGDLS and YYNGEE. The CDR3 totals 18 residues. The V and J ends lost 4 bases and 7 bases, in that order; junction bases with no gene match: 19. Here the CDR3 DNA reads TGTGCCAGCAGCCGGGCCCCGGGGCTTACGGGAGGGCTAAATGAGCAGTTCTTC. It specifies CASSRAPGLTGGLNEQFF.

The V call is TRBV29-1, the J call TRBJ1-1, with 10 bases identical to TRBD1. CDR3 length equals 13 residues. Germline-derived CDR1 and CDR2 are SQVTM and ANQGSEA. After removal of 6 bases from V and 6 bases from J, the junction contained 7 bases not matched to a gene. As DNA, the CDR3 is TGCAGCGTCACGACAGGGGGCTGGGCTGAAGCTTTCTTT. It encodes CSVTTGGWAEAFF. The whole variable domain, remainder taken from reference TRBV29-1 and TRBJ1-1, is SAVISQKPSRDICQRGTSLTIQCQVDSQVTMMFWYRQQPGQSLTLIATANQGSEATYESGFVIDKFPISRPNLTFSTLTVSNMSPEDSSIYLCSVTTGGWAEAFFGQGTRLTVV.

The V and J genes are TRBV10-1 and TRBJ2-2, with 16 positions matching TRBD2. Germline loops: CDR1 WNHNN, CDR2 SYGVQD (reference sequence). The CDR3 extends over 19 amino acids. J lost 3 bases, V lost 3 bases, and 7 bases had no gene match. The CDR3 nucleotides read TGCGCCAGCAGTGATTCGGGACTAGCGGGAGGGCTCGACACCGGGGAGCTGTTTTTT. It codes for CASSDSGLAGGLDTGELFF.

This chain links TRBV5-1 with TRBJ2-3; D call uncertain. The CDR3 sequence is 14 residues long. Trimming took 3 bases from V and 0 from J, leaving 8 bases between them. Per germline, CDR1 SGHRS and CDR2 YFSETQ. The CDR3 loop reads CASSSHTSTDTQYF. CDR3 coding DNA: TGCGCCAGCAGCTCCCACACTAGCACAGATACGCAGTATTTT.

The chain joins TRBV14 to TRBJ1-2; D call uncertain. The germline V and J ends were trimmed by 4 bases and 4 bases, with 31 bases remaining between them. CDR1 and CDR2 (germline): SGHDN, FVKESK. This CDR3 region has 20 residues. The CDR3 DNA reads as TGTGCCAGCAGCCCTTTCCAATCCCCGAGGAGGAAAATTTGGACCTATGGCTACACCTTC. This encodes CASSPFQSPRRKIWTYGYTF.